One and the same sample provided the 27 T cell receptor beta chains below, sequenced in a study of cytomegalovirus exposure and HLA in healthy donors (dated by TCRdb to 2016 to 2017). Libraries were built with the immunoSEQ multiplex PCR assay. A mixture of 60 forward primers for TCR Vbeta segments and 13 reverse primers for TCR Jbeta segments was used in the multiplex PCR. The table was pulled from immuneACCESS by TCRdb, which kept in-frame rearrangements only. Such tables lose some clones; where checked, under half of the loss comes from unresolved V genes, and the rest has no known cause. Counted in this sample were about 150,000 clones; about 75% of them appeared once. Jointly, the top ten make up roughly 10% of the sample. Sequencing used PBMCs. Receptor source: a man younger than 35 in good health and CMV-seropositive.

In DNA, the CDR3 is TGTGCCAGCAGTTTCAGATTGGGAGACACTGAAGCTTTCTTT. Its protein is CASSFRLGDTEAFF. V usage is TRBV28 and J usage is TRBJ1-1; no reliable D call. Per the germline V gene, CDR1 is MDHEN and CDR2 is SYDVKM. The V and J ends lost 3 bases and 3 bases respectively, with 11 bases between them. The CDR3 consists of 14 residues.

The chain uses TRBV29-1 and TRBJ1-2, with unresolved D. Trimming removed 5 bases at V and 4 bases at J, with 14 bases between. The CDR3 has 13 residues. Per the germline V gene, CDR1 is SQVTM and CDR2 is ANQGSEA. The CDR3 DNA reads TGCAGCGTTAACAATCCTGCGGGCTATGGCTACACCTTC. This codes for CSVNNPAGYGYTF.

This sequence joins TRBV28 and TRBJ2-1; TRBD2 aligns across 10 bases. This CDR3 contains 15 residues. The germline V gene has CDR1 MDHEN and CDR2 SYDVKM. Trimming removed 7 bases from V and 15 bases from J; junction bases left unmatched: 18. The CDR3 nucleotides read TGTGCCAGCAACCCAGCGGGAGGGCTGCGTTCATCCCTGTTCTTC. This codes for CASNPAGGLRSSLFF.

The chain is built from TRBV7-8 and TRBJ2-7, with 7 bases fitting TRBD2. Germline values: CDR1 SGHVS, CDR2 FQNEAQ. The CDR3 runs to 14 residues. J was trimmed by 4 bases and V by 0 bases; bases with no gene match: 3. The DNA for the CDR3 is TGTGCCAGCAGCTTAGCCGGGACTACATACGAGCAGTACTTC. It encodes CASSLAGTTYEQYF.

The chain links TRBV18 to TRBJ2-7; 7 bases are a match to TRBD1. Looked up from germline, CDR1 is KGHSH and CDR2 is LQKENI. The J segment lost 6 bases and the V segment lost 4 bases, leaving 9 bases of the junction unmatched. This CDR3 is built from 14 residues. CDR3 DNA: TGTGCCAGCTCACTTATTGACAGGGCGGCCGAGCAGTACTTC. The encoded protein is CASSLIDRAAEQYF.

The chain joins TRBV2 to TRBJ2-7; 9 positions agree with TRBD2. Germline assignment: CDR1 SNHLY and CDR2 FYNNEI. The CDR3 runs 13 residues. With 11 bases clipped from V and 2 bases from J, the junction kept 7 bases outside the gene matches. CDR3 region: CAGEGGRAYEQYF. The CDR3 DNA reads TGTGCCGGAGAGGGCGGGAGGGCCTACGAGCAGTACTTC.

The chain is built from TRBV28 and TRBJ2-6, with D possibly matching TRBD1 (6 bases). The CDR3 sequence is 16 residues long. V lost 6 bases, J lost 4 bases, and 16 bases lay in between. Germline CDR1 is MDHEN and CDR2 is SYDVKM. For the CDR3, the DNA is TGTGCCAGCAGCCTAATTACAGGGACCGGGGCCAACGTCCTGACTTTC. It specifies CASSLITGTGANVLTF.

The chain combines TRBV7-9 with TRBJ2-5; tentative D call: TRBD1 (6 bases). CDR1 and CDR2 from the germline V gene are SEHNR and FQNEAQ (reference sequence). Trimming left V 2 bases short and J 2 bases short, with 12 bases between. The CDR3 totals 15 residues. The CDR3 here is CASSLNVGGQETQYF. The CDR3, as DNA: TGTGCCAGCAGCTTAAATGTAGGGGGTCAAGAGACCCAGTACTTC.

The CDR3 DNA is TGTGCCAGCAGCTTGGGGAGGAGGGCCCTATATTTCACTGAAGCTTTCTTT. Its protein product is CASSLGRRALYFTEAFF. This chain links TRBV5-6 with TRBJ1-1, with D unclear. Germline V gene lookup returns CDR1 SGHDT and CDR2 YYEEEE. This CDR3 comprises 17 residues. V shed 0 bases and J shed 4 bases, with 19 bases lying between them. The full variable domain, with the rest looked up from reference TRBV5-6 and TRBJ1-1, is DAGVTQSPTHLIKTRGQQVTLRCSPKSGHDTVSWYQQALGQGPQFIFQYYEEEERQRGNFPDRFSGHQFPNYSSELNVNALLLGDSALYLCASSLGRRALYFTEAFFGQGTRLTVV.

About this clone: Other DNA sequences in the same sample also yield this CDR3. The rearrangement joins TRBV19 to TRBJ1-5; 10 bases match TRBD1. The CDR3 contains 16 residues. Looked up from germline, CDR1 is LNHDA and CDR2 is SQIVND (reference sequence). V dropped 10 bases and J dropped 7; count of bases not matched to a gene: 16. The DNA of the CDR3 is TGTGCCATCCCGCCCTTAGGACAGGGGGACAACCAGCCCCAGCATTTT. This translates into CAIPPLGQGDNQPQHF.

The chain employs TRBV29-1 and TRBJ1-2; D remains unclear. This CDR3 is built from 13 residues. Between the trimmed V and J ends, which lost 0 bases and 7 bases, there was a span of 12 bases. The V gene's germline CDR1 is SQVTM and CDR2 ANQGSEA. The CDR3 region is CSVEDPPVFGYTF. The DNA of the CDR3 is TGCAGCGTTGAAGATCCGCCGGTCTTTGGCTACACCTTC.

V and J are TRBV29-1 and TRBJ1-1, with 7 nucleotides matching TRBD1. The germline V gene encodes CDR1 SQVTM and CDR2 ANQGSEA. V was pared by 4 bases and J by 0 bases, with 11 bases of the junction left unmatched. This CDR3 spans 16 amino acids. CDR3 residues: CSVVAPRTGLNTEAFF. The CDR3 coding sequence is TGCAGCGTTGTTGCCCCCCGGACAGGCCTGAACACTGAAGCTTTCTTT.

The chain joins TRBV2 to TRBJ2-3, with 8 nucleotides matching TRBD2. CDR3 length equals 14 residues. Germline V CDR1 and CDR2: SNHLY, FYNNEI. Trimming removed 11 bases from V and 3 bases from J; junction bases left unmatched: 10. CDR3 bases: TGTGCCTCCAAGCGGGAGTGGGGGACAGATACGCAGTATTTT. Translation gives CASKREWGTDTQYF.

This rearrangement joins TRBV7-2 to TRBJ2-7; a possible D gene is TRBD2 (5 bases). Trimming cost V 3 bases and J 7 bases, with 16 bases left between them. Germline CDR1 reads SGHTA; CDR2 reads FQGNSA. The CDR3 runs 14 residues. In nucleotides, the CDR3 is TGTGCCAGCAGCTTCTTAACTGGGTCGGGGGAGCAGTACTTC. Its protein is CASSFLTGSGEQYF.

This sequence joins TRBV6-5 and TRBJ2-5, with D possibly being TRBD2 (5 bases). From germline, CDR1 is MNHEY and CDR2 SVGAGI. Trimming took 0 bases from V and 5 from J, leaving 13 bases between them. The CDR3 length is 15 residues. The CDR3 protein is CASSYSKSRRETQYF. The CDR3 DNA reads as TGTGCCAGCAGTTACTCGAAGAGTCGGAGGGAGACCCAGTACTTC.

V usage is TRBV19 and J usage is TRBJ2-7, with 7 positions matching TRBD2. Germline V lookup: CDR1 LNHDA, CDR2 SQIVND (reference sequence). The CDR3 spans 15 residues. The junction had 13 bases not matched to a gene; V was cut back by 4 bases and J by 7 bases. CDR3 sequence: CASSTELATSGEQYF. Written as DNA, the CDR3 is TGTGCCAGTAGTACCGAACTAGCGACCTCTGGGGAGCAGTACTTC.

This clone has only a few counts. This chain connects TRBV30 to TRBJ1-4; D gene ambiguous. Per the germline V gene, CDR1 is GTSNPN and CDR2 is SVGIG (reference sequence). The germline V and J ends were trimmed by 0 bases and 0 bases, with 14 bases remaining between them. The CDR3 runs 17 residues. CDR3 sequence (DNA): TGTGCCTGGAGTGTGGCGGTGGCAGCAACAACTAATGAAAAACTGTTTTTT. This gives the protein CAWSVAVAATTNEKLFF.

This clone was seen only a few times. The chain has TRBV29-1 and TRBJ2-1; tentative D call: TRBD1 (6 bases). The CDR3 sequence is 15 residues long. The V and J ends lost 3 bases and 7 bases respectively, with 19 bases between them. CDR1 SQVTM and CDR2 ANQGSEA come from the germline V gene. CDR3 sequence reads: CSVEWYRETSNEQFF. In DNA, the CDR3 is TGCAGCGTTGAGTGGTACAGGGAAACTTCGAATGAGCAGTTCTTC.

This clone was found a few times. The genes are TRBV27 and TRBJ1-1; tentative D call: TRBD1 (5 bases). CDR1 is MNHEY, CDR2 SMNVEV, per germline (reference sequence). The CDR3 runs to 14 residues. V was pared by 4 bases and J by 9 bases, with 18 bases between. The CDR3 loop is CASSYGTRGGQAFF. CDR3 sequence (DNA): TGTGCCAGCAGTTATGGGACCCGGGGAGGGCAAGCTTTCTTT.

The V and J genes are TRBV5-1 and TRBJ2-1, with 10 nucleotides matching TRBD2. The CDR3 totals 16 residues. V gave up 4 bases and J gave up 3 bases; unmatched junction bases: 7. CDR1 is SGHRS, CDR2 YFSETQ, per germline. This CDR3 is CASSPWTSGNYNEQFF. CDR3 bases: TGCGCCAGCAGCCCTTGGACTAGCGGAAACTACAATGAGCAGTTCTTC. Combining the CDR3 with reference TRBV5-1 and TRBJ2-1 gives the whole variable domain KAGVTQTPRYLIKTRGQQVTLSCSPISGHRSVSWYQQTPGQGLQFLFEYFSETQRNKGNFPGRFSGRQFSNSRSEMNVSTLELGDSALYLCASSPWTSGNYNEQFFGPGTRLTVL.

J is TRBJ2-2 and V is TRBV6-6; D is ambiguous. V was shortened by 2 bases and J by 6 bases, with 13 bases between the two germline ends. This CDR3 contains 15 residues. Germline loops: CDR1 MNHNY, CDR2 SVGAGI (reference sequence). Here the CDR3 DNA reads TGTGCCAGCAGTTACGATGGTCGGGTTTCCGGGGAGCTGTTTTTT. Translating gives CASSYDGRVSGELFF.

This clone was picked up a small number of times. The rearrangement uses TRBV6-1 and TRBJ2-7; possibly TRBD1 for D (5 bases). The CDR3 runs 16 residues. Germline V gene lookup returns CDR1 MNHNS and CDR2 SASEGT. Trimming cost V 2 bases and J 3 bases, with 17 bases left between them. The CDR3 DNA follows: TGTGCCAGCAGTGAAATAGGGGCAGGCGACCGCTACGAGCAGTACTTC. Translation gives CASSEIGAGDRYEQYF.

This clone occurred once. The chain combines TRBV27 with TRBJ2-7; weak D call: TRBD2 (6 bases). V was clipped by 8 bases and J by 2 bases, with 13 bases between them. The CDR3 is 13 amino acids. Per germline, CDR1 MNHEY and CDR2 SMNVEV (reference sequence). CDR3 bases: TGTGCCAGCTCCGCGGGGCTAACCTACGAGCAGTACTTC. It translates to CASSAGLTYEQYF.

V usage is TRBV27 and J usage is TRBJ2-1; 8 nucleotides agree with TRBD2. The V gene end was trimmed by 10 bases and the J gene end by 5 bases; junction bases not matched to a gene: 7. Germline CDR1 is MNHEY and CDR2 is SMNVEV (reference sequence). This CDR3 spans 13 amino acids. The CDR3 DNA reads as TGTGCCACCAATCTAGCGGGCCACAATGAGCAGTTCTTC. This codes for CATNLAGHNEQFF.

V is TRBV28 and J is TRBJ1-2; D is perhaps TRBD1 (6 bases). The CDR3 covers 12 residues. The germline V gene encodes CDR1 MDHEN and CDR2 SYDVKM. V was pared by 4 bases and J by 14 bases, with 17 bases between. The CDR3 protein is CASSSGQTRITF. The CDR3 coding sequence is TGTGCCAGCAGTTCAGGACAGACCCGAATTACCTTC.

V usage is TRBV7-6 and J usage is TRBJ1-5; D gene uncertain. This CDR3 is built from 15 residues. V gave up 5 bases and J gave up 3 bases, with 14 bases separating them. Germline values: CDR1 SGHVS, CDR2 FNYEAQ. The CDR3 coding sequence is TGTGCCAGCAGCCCTGCGGCCGGCTTCAATCAGCCCCAGCATTTT. Its protein product is CASSPAAGFNQPQHF.

This clone showed up just once. Germline and junction disagree at one end, which may indicate a read error. The chain carries TRBV7-8 and TRBJ2-7; 8 bases align to TRBD1. The CDR3 extends over 16 amino acids. Germline lookup yields CDR1 SGHVS and CDR2 FQNEAQ. The CDR3 DNA is TGTGCCCGCAGCTTATCTAGACAGGGGCTAAACTACGAGCAGTACTTC. Residues: CARSLSRQGLNYEQYF.